Shown below are 21 T cell receptor beta chains from a single sample sequenced in a study of monozygotic twins with inflammatory bowel disease. No DNA is given; TCRdb re-called the 5' RACE reads and lists each CDR3 protein once. This sample's table has about 380,000 distinct CDR3 sequences. The sample consisted of blood. All receptors come from a human donor with ulcerative colitis or Crohn's disease, or a healthy co-twin of an affected twin (not recorded which).

The chain has TRBV7-2 and TRBJ2-5; as DNA is missing, the TRBD2 call by TCRdb cannot be tested. There are 17 residues in the CDR3. The germline CDR1 and CDR2 sequences are SGHTA and FQGNSA. CDR3 loop: CASSLASIGGAAKTQYF. Supplemented by reference TRBV7-2 and TRBJ2-5, the full variable domain reads GAGVSQSPSNKVTEKGKDVELRCDPISGHTALYWYRQSLGQGLEFLIYFQGNSAPDKSGLPSDRFSAERTGGSVSTLTIQRTQQEDSAVYLCASSLASIGGAAKTQYFGPGTRLLVL.

This chain links TRBV11-2 with TRBJ2-1; lacking DNA, the TRBD2 call made by TCRdb goes unchecked. CDR3 size: 15 residues. Germline V gene sequence: CDR1 SGHAT, CDR2 FQNNGV. The CDR3 reads CASSPPPSSYNEQFF. Based on the CDR3 plus reference TRBV11-2 and TRBJ2-1, the full variable domain is EAGVAQSPRYKIIEKRQSVAFWCNPISGHATLYWYQQILGQGPKLLIQFQNNGVVDDSQLPKDRFSAERLKGVDSTLKIQPAKLEDSAVYLCASSPPPSSYNEQFFGPGTRLTVL.

V is TRBV6-2 or TRBV6-3 and J is TRBJ2-7. CDR3 length: 14 amino acids. Germline V CDR1 and CDR2: MNHEY, SVGEGT. The CDR3 spells CASSYLVHNYEQYF.

The V and J genes are TRBV3-1 and TRBJ2-7. CDR3 length: 11 residues. Germline V gene data show CDR1 as LGHDT and CDR2 as YNNKEL (reference sequence). CDR3 protein: CASSQLSEQYF.

CDR3 sequence reads: CASSQEAQGPPEAFF. This rearrangement joins TRBV4-2 to TRBJ1-1. This CDR3 is 15 amino acids long. Germline lookup yields CDR1 LGHNA and CDR2 YNFKEQ.

The chain is built from TRBV3-1 and TRBJ1-1. CDR1 and CDR2 (germline): LGHDT, YNNKEL (reference sequence). This CDR3 comprises 14 residues. The CDR3 region is CASSLPSRNTEAFF. The full variable domain, with the rest looked up from reference TRBV3-1 and TRBJ1-1, is DTAVSQTPKYLVTQMGNDKSIKCEQNLGHDTMYWYKQDSKKFLKIMFSYNNKELIINETVPNRFSPKSPDKAHLNLHINSLELGDSAVYFCASSLPSRNTEAFFGQGTRLTVV.

CDR3 sequence reads: CGARWGLPDTEAFF. The J gene is TRBJ1-1, the V gene TRBV20-1; TCRdb reports TRBD1, a call that lacks DNA to check it against. From germline, CDR1 is DFQATT and CDR2 SNEGSKA (reference sequence). This CDR3 is 14 amino acids long.

This chain connects TRBV29-1 to TRBJ2-5; TCRdb outputs TRBD1, but without DNA this stays unchecked. The CDR3 loop spans 16 amino acids. The germline CDR1 and CDR2 sequences are SQVTM and ANQGSEA. The CDR3 loop is CSVEDKQGGHQETQYF.

CDR3: CSAKDRASYEQYF. The chain uses TRBV20-1 and TRBJ2-7; the D gene TCRdb calls, TRBD1, cannot be checked with no DNA. In germline, CDR1 is DFQATT, CDR2 SNEGSKA (reference sequence). CDR3 length: 13 residues.

The rearrangement links TRBV12-3 or TRBV12-4 to TRBJ2-2. The CDR3 runs 13 residues. CDR3 residues: CASSSIDTGELFF.

The chain recombines TRBV12-3 or TRBV12-4 with TRBJ2-7; without DNA, the TCRdb call of TRBD1 cannot be checked. This CDR3 region has 16 residues. CDR3 amino acids: CASSSPRGEGSYEQYF.

The chain employs TRBV29-1 and TRBJ2-2. The CDR3 length is 14 residues. Per the germline V gene, CDR1 is SQVTM and CDR2 is ANQGSEA. The CDR3 loop reads CSVLGSVNTGELFF.

The CDR3 reads CASSPAGGYAEAFF. The V call is TRBV7-2, the J call TRBJ1-1. Germline-derived CDR1 and CDR2 are SGHTA and FQGNSA. The CDR3 is made up of 14 amino acids. Using reference TRBV7-2 and TRBJ1-1 for the parts outside the CDR3, the full variable domain is GAGVSQSPSNKVTEKGKDVELRCDPISGHTALYWYRQSLGQGLEFLIYFQGNSAPDKSGLPSDRFSAERTGGSVSTLTIQRTQQEDSAVYLCASSPAGGYAEAFFGQGTRLTVV.

The gene calls are TRBV13 and TRBJ2-1; checking the TCRdb D call of TRBD1 is not possible without DNA. The CDR3 spans 21 residues. Germline V gene data show CDR1 as PRHDT and CDR2 as FYEKMQ (reference sequence). CDR3 loop: CASSLAPRPLRTIATYNEQFF.

The J gene is TRBJ2-2, the V gene TRBV10-3. Germline CDR1 and CDR2: ENHRY and SYGVKD. CDR3 length: 13 residues. The CDR3: CAISDFGDGELFF.

This chain joins TRBV18 and TRBJ2-5. This CDR3 has 13 residues. Per germline, CDR1 KGHSH and CDR2 LQKENI. The CDR3 is CASSPPGEETQYF.

The J gene is TRBJ2-7, the V gene TRBV20-1; without DNA, the TCRdb call of TRBD1 cannot be checked. Per germline, CDR1 DFQATT and CDR2 SNEGSKA (reference sequence). The CDR3 has 14 amino acids. CDR3 protein: CSARDRGEWYEQYF.

The chain recombines TRBV27 with TRBJ2-1; TCRdb names TRBD1, which stays unverified in the absence of DNA. CDR1 MNHEY and CDR2 SMNVEV come from the germline V gene (reference sequence). This CDR3 comprises 15 residues. The chain's CDR3 is CASSFNQGALNEQFF.

This chain links TRBV5-6 with TRBJ2-3; there is no DNA to check the TCRdb D call of TRBD2. This CDR3 has 17 amino acids. CDR1 is SGHDT, CDR2 YYEEEE, per germline. This CDR3 reads CASSFRTSGGAEDTQYF.

The rearrangement uses TRBV6-2 or TRBV6-3 and TRBJ1-4; the TCRdb call, TRBD1, lacks DNA for checking. The CDR3 runs to 15 residues. Germline CDR1 reads MNHEY; CDR2 reads SVGEGT. The chain's CDR3 is CASRGQFATNEKLFF.

The chain couples TRBV13 to TRBJ1-2; the TCRdb D gene call, TRBD1, has no DNA to confirm it. The length of the CDR3 is 14 residues. Germline V gene data show CDR1 as PRHDT and CDR2 as FYEKMQ (reference sequence). The CDR3 reads CASSLTGQDYGYTF.